Below are 28 T cell receptor beta chains sequenced from a single sample in a study of T-cell reconstitution after alpha-beta-depleted transplantation in children. Unique molecular identifiers were incorporated into the prepared TCRbeta library. TCRdb reprocessed the PCR reads via MiXCR and lists one record per CDR3 protein. The sample lists approximately 520,000 distinct CDR3 sequences; 32% were seen once. The sequencing here drew on PBMCs from the stem cell graft donor, taken from the stem cell graft. The receptors here all came from a human donor who donated a stem cell graft to a child with aplastic anemia.

This clonotype was observed a few times. The rearrangement joins TRBV29-1 to TRBJ1-1; 9 bases line up with TRBD1. J was trimmed by 4 bases and V by 5 bases; bases with no gene match: 5. CDR1 is SQVTM, CDR2 ANQGSEA, per germline. The CDR3 is 13 amino acids. The CDR3 here is CSVSDRGATEAFF. The CDR3 coding sequence is TGCAGCGTTTCCGACAGGGGGGCCACTGAAGCTTTCTTT.

The V call is TRBV5-1, the J call TRBJ1-1; D unresolved. V was clipped by 1 base and J by 5 bases, with 24 bases between them. The V gene's germline CDR1 is SGHRS and CDR2 YFSETQ. There are 18 residues in the CDR3. This chain's CDR3 is CASSLITTMGGSVTEAFF. DNA of the CDR3: TGCGCCAGCAGCTTGATAACGACCATGGGAGGGTCGGTTACTGAAGCTTTCTTT. The entire variable domain, with the rest obtained from reference TRBV5-1 and TRBJ1-1, is as follows: KAGVTQTPRYLIKTRGQQVTLSCSPISGHRSVSWYQQTPGQGLQFLFEYFSETQRNKGNFPGRFSGRQFSNSRSEMNVSTLELGDSALYLCASSLITTMGGSVTEAFFGQGTRLTVV.

This chain joins TRBV6-5 and TRBJ2-2; TRBD2 is a possible D gene (6 bases). V was cut by 5 bases and J by 6 bases, with 13 bases left in between. The CDR3 runs to 14 residues. The germline CDR1 and CDR2 sequences are MNHEY and SVGAGI. CDR3 sequence: CASSPLRDAGELFF. CDR3 coding DNA: TGTGCCAGCAGTCCCCTGCGGGACGCCGGGGAGCTGTTTTTT.

The gene calls are TRBV5-4 and TRBJ1-1; D gene unclear. Looked up from germline, CDR1 is SGHNT and CDR2 is YYREEE (reference sequence). CDR3 size: 13 residues. V was trimmed by 2 bases and J by 3 bases, leaving 8 bases between them. CDR3 nucleotides: TGTGCCAGCAGCTTCCGGACGGACACTGAAGCTTTCTTT. Protein: CASSFRTDTEAFF.

The chain employs TRBV5-1 and TRBJ2-5; 9 bases are a match to TRBD1. V was pared by 0 bases and J by 5 bases, with 11 bases of the junction left unmatched. This CDR3 comprises 17 residues. Looked up from germline, CDR1 is SGHRS and CDR2 is YFSETQ. CDR3 nucleotides: TGCGCCAGCAGCTTGGCCCGGGACAGGGTTCCTTCGGAGACCCAGTACTTC. Its protein product is CASSLARDRVPSETQYF.

This clonotype was picked up many times. The rearrangement joins TRBV20-1 to TRBJ2-2, with D maybe TRBD2 (5 bases). Germline V CDR1 and CDR2: DFQATT, SNEGSKA (reference sequence). CDR3 length equals 13 residues. The germline V and J ends were trimmed by 5 bases and 1 base, with 8 bases remaining between them. CDR3 sequence: CSARSGNTGELFF. For the CDR3, the DNA is TGCAGTGCTCGAAGCGGGAACACCGGGGAGCTGTTTTTT.

This chain links TRBV5-1 with TRBJ2-7; D is unclear. This CDR3 spans 13 amino acids. V dropped 1 base and J dropped 3 bases, with 8 bases sitting between them. Germline V CDR1 and CDR2: SGHRS, YFSETQ. This chain's CDR3 is CASSLQTGYEQYV. In DNA, the CDR3 is TGCGCCAGCAGCTTGCAAACGGGCTACGAGCAGTACGTC.

The table lists this clonotype with a few counts. This chain uses TRBV25-1 with TRBJ2-2; TRBD2 matches 7 bases. Germline-derived CDR1 and CDR2 are MGHDK and SYGVNS. The CDR3 loop spans 15 amino acids. V gave up 4 bases and J gave up 3 bases; unmatched junction bases: 5. The DNA for the CDR3 is TGTGCCAGCAGTGGGAGACTAGCTTACACCGGGGAGCTGTTTTTT. Translated: CASSGRLAYTGELFF.

This clonotype has only a few counts. This rearrangement joins TRBV12-3 or TRBV12-4 to TRBJ1-3, with D hard to call. The V end lost 4 bases, the J end lost 2 bases, and 12 bases lay between the germline ends. The CDR3 has 15 residues. CDR3 amino acids: CASSSPSGTGNTIYF. CDR3 sequence (DNA): TGTGCCAGCAGTTCTCCCTCTGGGACTGGAAACACCATATATTTT.

This clonotype was picked up a small number of times. CDR3 bases: TGTGCCAGCAGCCTACGGACAGGACTGAATCAGCCCCAGCATTTT. Protein product: CASSLRTGLNQPQHF. The chain couples TRBV7-2 to TRBJ1-5, with 7 nucleotides matching TRBD1. V was clipped by 5 bases and J by 4 bases; unmatched bases: 8. The CDR3 spans 15 residues. CDR1 and CDR2 from the germline V gene are SGHTA and FQGNSA.

This clonotype was counted a few times. The chain couples TRBV6-1 to TRBJ1-2, with 12 bases lining up with TRBD1. Germline V gives CDR1 MNHNS, CDR2 SASEGT. The CDR3 sequence is 15 residues long. V trimming: 6 bases; J trimming: 4 bases; junction bases outside the gene matches: 6. The CDR3 reads CASRGDRGRTYGYTF. The CDR3 nucleotides are TGTGCCAGCAGGGGGGACAGGGGGCGTACCTATGGCTACACCTTC.

The table lists this clonotype with a few counts. The CDR3 DNA reads TGTGCCACTGAAAAAATGCGGGAGGGTTCAGATACGCAGTATTTT. Its translation: CATEKMREGSDTQYF. The rearrangement joins TRBV15 to TRBJ2-3; 9 bases agree with TRBD2. The CDR3 extends over 15 amino acids. V shed 9 bases, J shed 4 bases, and the junction held 11 bases outside the gene matches. CDR1 and CDR2 (germline): LNHNV, YYDKDF (reference sequence).

This rearrangement joins TRBV12-3 or TRBV12-4 to TRBJ1-5, with a weak D call TRBD1 (6 bases). The CDR3 spans 16 residues. Trimming removed 5 bases from V and 4 bases from J, with 18 bases in between. For the CDR3, the DNA is TGTGCCAGCAGTCCGTATGAGACAGGCTTTAATCAGCCCCAGCATTTT. Protein product: CASSPYETGFNQPQHF.

The gene calls are TRBV7-6 and TRBJ2-5, with D perhaps given as TRBD1 or TRBD2 (6 bases each). The CDR3 runs to 15 residues. The germline V and J ends were trimmed by 6 bases and 1 base, with 15 bases remaining between them. Germline-derived CDR1 and CDR2 are SGHVS and FNYEAQ. The CDR3: CASRGAKGGQETQYF. The CDR3 DNA follows: TGTGCCAGCAGGGGGGCCAAGGGAGGCCAAGAGACCCAGTACTTC.

This chain connects TRBV10-3 to TRBJ1-2, with 7 bases identical to TRBD1. V shed 6 bases and J 4 bases; nucleotides not matched to a gene: 8. The CDR3 spans 14 residues. Germline values: CDR1 ENHRY, CDR2 SYGVKD. CDR3 loop: CAIRRQGDSYGYTF. The CDR3 DNA follows: TGTGCCATCAGGAGACAGGGAGACTCCTATGGCTACACCTTC.

V gene TRBV6-2 or TRBV6-3 combines with J gene TRBJ2-2, with 7 bases fitting TRBD2. V lost 11 bases, J lost 4 bases, and 1 base stayed unmatched. Germline V lookup: CDR1 MNHEY, CDR2 SVGEGT. This CDR3 spans 11 amino acids. The CDR3 spells CAGGGTGELFF. In DNA form, the CDR3 reads TGTGCCGGGGGGGGCACCGGGGAGCTGTTTTTT.

V and J are TRBV7-2 and TRBJ2-2, with 16 bases lining up with TRBD2. Germline CDR1 is SGHTA and CDR2 is FQGNSA. This CDR3 spans 17 amino acids. Trimming cost V 4 bases and J 5 bases; bases outside gene matches: 4. CDR3 in amino acids: CASSSRGLAGGTGELFF. The DNA of the CDR3 is TGTGCCAGCAGCTCCCGGGGACTAGCGGGAGGGACCGGGGAGCTGTTTTTT.

This chain connects TRBV12-3 or TRBV12-4 to TRBJ1-1; D uncertain. The CDR3 covers 14 residues. Trimming left V 4 bases short and J 3 bases short, with 12 bases between. In DNA form, the CDR3 reads TGTGCCAGCAGTTCCGCCCGGTTGGACACTGAAGCTTTCTTT. Protein product: CASSSARLDTEAFF.

The chain carries TRBV7-9 and TRBJ1-2; weak D call: TRBD1 (6 bases). CDR3 length equals 16 residues. Germline V gene data show CDR1 as SEHNR and CDR2 as FQNEAQ (reference sequence). V dropped 3 bases and J dropped 6 bases, with 20 bases sitting between them. The CDR3 is CASSLEARRGANGYTF. The CDR3 bases are TGTGCCAGCAGCTTGGAGGCACGCAGGGGCGCGAATGGCTACACCTTC.

The V and J genes are TRBV10-3 and TRBJ1-3; D gene ambiguous. The germline V gene has CDR1 ENHRY and CDR2 SYGVKD. The CDR3 is 17 residues long. V lost 4 bases, J lost 0 bases, and 16 bases lay in between. CDR3 loop: CAISGDGSTISGNTIYF. The CDR3 DNA follows: TGTGCCATCAGTGGGGATGGGAGCACTATCTCTGGAAACACCATATATTTT.

This clonotype has a handful of counts. The chain uses TRBV7-6 and TRBJ2-7, with 7 bases fitting TRBD2. The CDR3 sequence is 17 residues long. With 0 bases clipped from V and 5 bases from J, the junction kept 13 bases outside the gene matches. The germline gives CDR1 SGHVS, CDR2 FNYEAQ. The CDR3 region is CASSLALGSREYNEQYF. The CDR3 region has the DNA TGTGCCAGCAGCTTAGCCTTAGGGTCGCGGGAGTACAACGAGCAGTACTTC.

This clonotype was observed a few times. This chain joins TRBV7-2 and TRBJ2-5; D possibly corresponds to TRBD2 (5 bases). V was trimmed by 5 bases and J by 5 bases, leaving 12 bases between them. Germline V gene data show CDR1 as SGHTA and CDR2 as FQGNSA. CDR3 length equals 13 residues. CDR3 nucleotide sequence: TGTGCCAGCAGCACGTACCGAGGGGAGACCCAGTACTTC. Amino acids: CASSTYRGETQYF.

This clonotype was seen a handful of times. This chain links TRBV18 with TRBJ1-4, with D maybe TRBD1 (5 bases). The CDR3 totals 14 residues. Per germline, CDR1 KGHSH and CDR2 LQKENI. V lost 6 bases to trimming and J lost 6 bases, with 14 bases between them. The CDR3 DNA follows: TGTGCCAGCTCGTTAGTCGCGGGGGATGAAAAACTGTTTTTT. Its translation is CASSLVAGDEKLFF.

This clonotype was observed a handful of times. The chain links TRBV6-1 to TRBJ1-2, with D perhaps TRBD1 (6 bases). The germline V and J ends were trimmed by 4 bases and 0 bases, with 12 bases remaining between them. CDR3 size: 15 residues. In germline, CDR1 is MNHNS, CDR2 SASEGT. The CDR3 sequence is CASSVQQGSNYGYTF. CDR3 coding DNA: TGTGCCAGCAGTGTCCAACAGGGTTCTAACTATGGCTACACCTTC.

V and J are TRBV20-1 and TRBJ2-3; D gene uncertain. The CDR3 length is 15 residues. Germline V gene sequence: CDR1 DFQATT, CDR2 SNEGSKA (reference sequence). V lost 3 bases and J lost 3, with 16 bases in between. The CDR3: CSASTIPSGTDTQYF. The CDR3 nucleotides are TGCAGTGCTAGCACCATCCCCTCCGGAACAGATACGCAGTATTTT.

V usage is TRBV28 and J usage is TRBJ2-3; D not resolved. Trimming took 6 bases from V and 1 from J, leaving 14 bases between them. This CDR3 comprises 15 residues. Germline CDR1 MDHEN, CDR2 SYDVKM. The CDR3 coding sequence is TGTGCCAGCAGGCGAAACCTTGGCGGCACAGATACGCAGTATTTT. It yields the protein CASRRNLGGTDTQYF. The variable domain in full, completed from reference TRBV28 and TRBJ2-3, reads DVKVTQSSRYLVKRTGEKVFLECVQDMDHENMFWYRQDPGLGLRLIYFSYDVKMKEKGDIPEGYSVSREKKERFSLILESASTNQTSMYLCASRRNLGGTDTQYFGPGTRLTVL.

The table lists this clonotype with a few counts. CDR3 nucleotides: TGCAGTGCTACCCAGGGGCTCTATGGCTACACCTTC. It translates to CSATQGLYGYTF. The chain recombines TRBV20-1 with TRBJ1-2; tentative D call: TRBD1 (6 bases). V was trimmed by 4 bases and J by 4 bases, leaving 10 bases between them. The V gene's germline CDR1 is DFQATT and CDR2 SNEGSKA (reference sequence). The CDR3 contains 12 residues.

The rearrangement uses TRBV4-3 and TRBJ1-2; D is undetermined. The CDR3 has 15 amino acids. Trimming shortened V by 2 bases and J by 6 bases, and 16 bases separated the two germline ends. Germline CDR1 is LGHNA and CDR2 is YSLEER. The CDR3 sequence is CASSQSDLTGNGYTF. CDR3 DNA: TGCGCCAGCAGCCAATCAGACTTAACTGGGAATGGCTACACCTTC.